The 21 T cell receptor beta chains listed next were all sequenced from one sample in a study of persistence of HIV-infected CD4 T cells. Their recognized antigens are unknown. The libraries were made with immunoSEQ version 4 in survey mode. Profiled with immunoSEQ multiplex PCR; TCRdb holds only in-frame clones, not every one. The sample contains about 20,000 clones, more than 75% of which appear only once. Lysates of CMV-infected fibroblasts at 8 to 10 ug/mL stimulated these cells. CD4+ T cells upregulating both CD40 ligand and CD69 were sorted as responding cells. This sample comprised CD4+ T cells sorted from PBMCs after roughly 18-hour stimulation, obtained from a patient who received antiretroviral therapy. These receptors all come from an adult man with HIV who was CMV-seropositive.

The chain employs TRBV5-1 and TRBJ2-2, with TRBD2 as a possible D gene (7 bases). The CDR3 runs to 17 residues. Trimming shortened V by 1 base and J by 2 bases, and 15 bases separated the two germline ends. CDR1 and CDR2 (germline): SGHRS, YFSETQ. The CDR3 DNA sequence: TGCGCCAGCAGCTTGCTATCCGGCGGGGGCAACACCGGGGAGCTGTTTTTT. Its translation is CASSLLSGGGNTGELFF.

The V gene is TRBV3-1 (or the pseudogene TRBV3-2), the J gene TRBJ2-1; tentative D call: TRBD2 (7 bases). Germline V gene lookup returns CDR1 LGHDT and CDR2 YNNKEL (reference sequence). The CDR3 runs to 16 residues. Trimming stripped 4 bases from V and 8 bases from J, with 21 bases between. For the CDR3, the DNA is TGTGCCAGCAGCCCCTGGACGGGGGGCTCCACGGATGAGCAGTTCTTC. Its translation: CASSPWTGGSTDEQFF.

V and J are TRBV5-4 and TRBJ1-1; the D gene is possibly TRBD1 (5 bases). The germline V gene encodes CDR1 SGHNT and CDR2 YYREEE (reference sequence). CDR3 length equals 13 residues. Trimming took 3 bases from V and 3 from J, leaving 9 bases between them. The CDR3 coding sequence is TGTGCCAGCAGCTGGTTGGGGCACACTGAAGCTTTCTTT. It specifies CASSWLGHTEAFF.

The chain carries TRBV4-2 and TRBJ1-1; D is unclear. The CDR3 totals 15 residues. Trimming took 0 bases from V and 3 from J, leaving 11 bases between them. The germline CDR1 and CDR2 sequences are LGHNA and YNFKEQ. The CDR3 loop is CASSQELRRDTEAFF. The CDR3 coding sequence is TGTGCCAGCAGCCAAGAATTACGGAGGGACACTGAAGCTTTCTTT.

The rearrangement links TRBV18 to TRBJ2-1, with D uncertain. CDR3 length: 15 amino acids. The V and J ends lost 0 bases and 0 bases respectively, with 6 bases between them. Germline V gene lookup returns CDR1 KGHSH and CDR2 LQKENI. The CDR3 coding sequence is TGTGCCAGCTCACCACCATCGAGCTCCTACAATGAGCAGTTCTTC. Translating it yields CASSPPSSSYNEQFF.

A word on this clone: The junction departs from germline at one end; a sequencing error may be responsible. The V and J genes are TRBV6-1 and TRBJ1-1; a possible D gene is TRBD1 (5 bases). From germline, CDR1 is MNHNS and CDR2 SASEGT. This CDR3 has 13 amino acids. CDR3 sequence (DNA): TGTGCCAGCAGTGAAGTAAAGGAGACAGCGTCCCTCTTT. Protein: CASSEVKETASLF.

The rearrangement links TRBV3-1 (or the pseudogene TRBV3-2) to TRBJ1-3, with no clear D. Trimming shortened V by 1 base and J by 4 bases, and 5 bases separated the two germline ends. The CDR3 sequence is 13 residues long. Germline CDR1 LGHDT, CDR2 YNNKEL (reference sequence). The CDR3 DNA is TGTGCCAGCAGCCAAGCACAGGGAAACACCATATATTTT. Translated, it gives CASSQAQGNTIYF.

The gene calls are TRBV10-2 and TRBJ1-3, with 7 bases lining up with TRBD1. The V and J ends lost 4 bases and 3 bases, in that order; junction bases with no gene match: 6. Looked up from germline, CDR1 is WSHSY and CDR2 is SAAADI. The CDR3 contains 15 residues. CDR3 protein: CASSGRDRDGNTIYF. The CDR3 nucleotides read TGCGCCAGCAGTGGCCGAGACAGGGATGGAAACACCATATATTTT.

This chain joins TRBV7-2 and TRBJ1-6, with D perhaps matching TRBD1 (6 bases). CDR1 and CDR2 from the germline V gene are SGHTA and FQGNSA. Trimming took off 0 bases at V and 6 bases at J, with 15 bases between the two ends. CDR3 length: 17 residues. In nucleotides, the CDR3 is TGTGCCAGCAGCTTAGCCCTCCTGGACAGCCCTAATTCACCCCTCCACTTT. This encodes CASSLALLDSPNSPLHF.

This clone came up a few times. This chain connects TRBV19 to TRBJ1-5; 7 positions agree with TRBD1. Per germline, CDR1 LNHDA and CDR2 SQIVND (reference sequence). The CDR3 spans 15 residues. V shed 5 bases, J shed 7 bases, and the junction held 11 bases outside the gene matches. The CDR3 reads CASSARQGQGQPQHF. The CDR3 DNA reads as TGTGCCAGTAGTGCCCGACAGGGTCAGGGACAGCCCCAGCATTTT.

This clone has only a few counts. The J gene is TRBJ1-1, the V gene TRBV4-1; 7 bases align to TRBD1. J lost 4 bases, V lost 4 bases, and 6 bases had no gene match. The CDR3 is 14 amino acids. Per the germline V gene, CDR1 is MGHRA and CDR2 is YSYEKL. The CDR3 DNA is TGCGCCAGCAGCCCAGACAGGGCGGGCACTGAAGCTTTCTTT. The encoded protein is CASSPDRAGTEAFF.

The chain is built from TRBV28 and TRBJ1-1; D is unresolved. The germline gives CDR1 MDHEN, CDR2 SYDVKM. V was trimmed by 3 bases and J by 1 base, leaving 6 bases between them. The CDR3 loop spans 13 amino acids. CDR3 in DNA: TGTGCCAGCAGTTTTGCCCCGAACACTGAAGCTTTCTTT. It yields the protein CASSFAPNTEAFF.

Points on this clone: The same CDR3 arises from other DNA sequences in this sample as well. The J gene is TRBJ1-6, the V gene TRBV13; possibly TRBD1 for D (5 bases). There are 14 residues in the CDR3. Trimming stripped 2 bases from V and 5 bases from J, with 7 bases between. Per germline, CDR1 PRHDT and CDR2 FYEKMQ (reference sequence). CDR3 nucleotide sequence: TGTGCCAGCAGCTTAACGGGGGATAATTCACCCCTCCACTTT. Its translation is CASSLTGDNSPLHF. The whole variable domain, filled in from reference TRBV13 and TRBJ1-6, reads AAGVIQSPRHLIKEKRETATLKCYPIPRHDTVYWYQQGPGQDPQFLISFYEKMQSDKGSIPDRFSAQQFSDYHSELNMSSLELGDSALYFCASSLTGDNSPLHFGNGTRLTVT.

The rearrangement links TRBV7-3 to TRBJ2-1; D possibly matches TRBD1 or TRBD2 (6 bases each). CDR3 length: 13 residues. V dropped 5 bases and J dropped 6 bases, with 11 bases sitting between them. The germline V gene encodes CDR1 SGHTA and CDR2 FQGTGA. The DNA of the CDR3 is TGTGCCAGCAGCCCCGGGGGCCCCAATGAGCAGTTCTTC. This encodes CASSPGGPNEQFF.

This rearrangement joins TRBV4-1 to TRBJ2-7, with 9 bases identical to TRBD1. This CDR3 is 16 amino acids long. Trimming removed 2 bases from V and 4 bases from J; junction bases left unmatched: 9. Per the germline V gene, CDR1 is MGHRA and CDR2 is YSYEKL. CDR3 DNA: TGCGCCAGCAGCCAAAGTGTCACAGGGGGCTCTTACGAGCAGTACTTC. This encodes CASSQSVTGGSYEQYF.

V and J are TRBV10-3 and TRBJ1-6; a possible D gene is TRBD1 (6 bases). Germline lookup yields CDR1 ENHRY and CDR2 SYGVKD. The CDR3 contains 19 residues. Trimming took 0 bases from V and 10 from J, leaving 25 bases between them. Written as DNA, the CDR3 is TGTGCCATCAGTGAGTCTGAGACAGGAGGTCGGCGAAAACGGTCACCCCTCCACTTT. This encodes CAISESETGGRRKRSPLHF.

The rearrangement links TRBV6-5 to TRBJ1-4; D not resolved. The CDR3 sequence is 16 residues long. Germline CDR1 is MNHEY and CDR2 is SVGAGI. The V end was cut by 4 bases, the J end by 3 bases, with 15 bases between. The CDR3 region has the DNA TGTGCCAGCAGTTCTCTTTTAGCAGGACCTAATGAAAAACTGTTTTTT. Its protein is CASSSLLAGPNEKLFF.

J is TRBJ1-1 and V is TRBV6-4; D is unresolved. The V and J ends lost 11 bases and 4 bases respectively, with 20 bases between them. The CDR3 has 14 residues. Looked up from germline, CDR1 is MRHNA and CDR2 is SNTAGT. The CDR3 DNA reads TGTGCCGCCTGGAGGGCGCACGATATCACTGAAGCTTTCTTT. This encodes CAAWRAHDITEAFF.

This clone appeared a single time. The rearrangement joins TRBV2 to TRBJ2-3, with D maybe TRBD2 (5 bases). CDR3 size: 14 residues. Germline-derived CDR1 and CDR2 are SNHLY and FYNNEI. V shed 5 bases and J shed 0 bases, with 9 bases lying between them. CDR3 sequence reads: CASSRTGSTDTQYF. The CDR3 nucleotides are TGTGCCAGCAGTCGGACTGGTAGCACAGATACGCAGTATTTT.

The rearrangement joins TRBV5-4 to TRBJ2-7; D is tentatively TRBD1 or TRBD2 (5 bases each). The CDR3 length is 15 residues. CDR1 is SGHNT, CDR2 YYREEE, per germline (reference sequence). With 0 bases removed from V and 0 bases from J, the gap between germline ends came to 10 bases. CDR3 protein: CASSLGGSGSYEQYF. The CDR3 nucleotides read TGTGCCAGCAGCTTGGGGGGGTCGGGCTCCTACGAGCAGTACTTC.

This clone has more than one count but fewer than ten. This rearrangement joins TRBV30 to TRBJ1-2, with D hard to call. Trimming removed 0 bases at V and 8 bases at J, with 13 bases between. The CDR3 is 13 amino acids. Germline CDR1 GTSNPN, CDR2 SVGIG (reference sequence). For the CDR3, the DNA is TGTGCCTGGAGTGTAGGGTCCTACGGCGGCTACACCTTC. Amino acid sequence: CAWSVGSYGGYTF.